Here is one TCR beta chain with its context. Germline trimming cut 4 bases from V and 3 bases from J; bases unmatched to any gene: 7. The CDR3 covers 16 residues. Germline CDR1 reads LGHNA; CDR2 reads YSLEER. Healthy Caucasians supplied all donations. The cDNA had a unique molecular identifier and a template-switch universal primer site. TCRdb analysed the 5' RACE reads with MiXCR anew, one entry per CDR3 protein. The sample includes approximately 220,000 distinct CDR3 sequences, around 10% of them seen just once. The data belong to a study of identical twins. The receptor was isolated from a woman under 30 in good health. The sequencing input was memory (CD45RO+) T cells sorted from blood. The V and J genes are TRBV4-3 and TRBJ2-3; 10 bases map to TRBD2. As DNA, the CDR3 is TGCGCCAGCAGCCCCGACCTAGCGGGAGCTACAGATACGCAGTATTTT. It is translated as CASSPDLAGATDTQYF.